This entry describes one TCR beta chain. V trimming: 4 bases; J trimming: 0 bases; junction bases outside the gene matches: 11. The CDR3 loop spans 19 amino acids. The V gene's germline CDR1 is SGHRS and CDR2 YFSETQ. The entry originates in a study of technical replicates of blood from four donors. TCRdb keeps only in-frame clones here, not all; method: immunoSEQ multiplex PCR. The data hold some 15,000 clones, with around 82% observed a single time. This clonotype originated in a human donor in good health. Sequencing was performed on PBMCs. The V gene is TRBV5-1, the J gene TRBJ2-2; 11 bases agree with TRBD2. CDR3 nucleotide sequence: TGCGCCAGCAGCCGTGACGGGACTAGCGGATATTCGAACACCGGGGAGCTGTTTTTT. This gives the protein CASSRDGTSGYSNTGELFF.